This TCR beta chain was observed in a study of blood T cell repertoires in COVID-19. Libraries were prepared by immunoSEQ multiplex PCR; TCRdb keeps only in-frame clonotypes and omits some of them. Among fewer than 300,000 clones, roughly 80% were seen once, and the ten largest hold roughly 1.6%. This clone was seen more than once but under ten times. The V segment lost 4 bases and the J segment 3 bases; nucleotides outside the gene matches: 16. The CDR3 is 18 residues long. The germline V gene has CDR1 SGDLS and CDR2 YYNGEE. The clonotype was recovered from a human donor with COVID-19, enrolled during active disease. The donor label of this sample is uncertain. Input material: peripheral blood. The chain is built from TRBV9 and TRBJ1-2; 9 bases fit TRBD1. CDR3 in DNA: TGTGCCAGCAGCCAATCTTTATACAGGGGGCTTAGGGACTATGGCTACACCTTC. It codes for CASSQSLYRGLRDYGYTF.